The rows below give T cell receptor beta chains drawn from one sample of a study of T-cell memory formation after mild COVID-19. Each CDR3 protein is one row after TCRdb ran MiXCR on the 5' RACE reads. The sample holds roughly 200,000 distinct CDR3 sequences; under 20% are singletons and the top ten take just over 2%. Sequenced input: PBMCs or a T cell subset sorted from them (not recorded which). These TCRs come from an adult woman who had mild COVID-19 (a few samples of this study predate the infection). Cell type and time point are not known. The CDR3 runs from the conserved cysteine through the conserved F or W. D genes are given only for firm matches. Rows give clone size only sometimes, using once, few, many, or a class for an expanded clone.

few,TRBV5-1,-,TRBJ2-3,CASSISKEGDTQYF,TGCGCCAGCAGTATATCCAAGGAGGGTGATACGCAGTATTTT
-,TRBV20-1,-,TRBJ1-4,CSATNGYEKLFF,TGCAGTGCCACCAACGGGTACGAAAAACTGTTTTTT
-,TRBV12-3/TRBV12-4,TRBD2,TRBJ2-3,CASSFGLGPSTDTQYF,TGTGCCAGCAGTTTCGGACTAGGGCCCTCGACAGATACGCAGTATTTT
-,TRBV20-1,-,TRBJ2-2,CSARGSIGSSGELFF,TGCAGTGCTAGGGGGAGTATAGGCAGTTCCGGGGAGCTGTTTTTT
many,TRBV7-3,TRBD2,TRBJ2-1,CASSLLQGGGKQFF,TGTGCCAGCAGCTTACTCCAGGGCGGGGGGAAGCAGTTCTTC
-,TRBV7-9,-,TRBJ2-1,CASSLGHRNEQFF,TGTGCCAGCAGCTTAGGCCACAGAAATGAGCAGTTCTTC
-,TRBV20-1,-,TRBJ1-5,CSARDHEGAQPQHF,TGCAGTGCTAGAGATCACGAAGGGGCCCAGCCCCAGCATTTT
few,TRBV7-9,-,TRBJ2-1,CASSFEGSYNEQFF,TGTGCCAGCAGCTTCGAGGGATCCTACAATGAGCAGTTCTTC
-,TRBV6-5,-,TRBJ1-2,CASRGHTGDYGYTF,TGTGCCAGCAGGGGACACACGGGGGACTATGGCTACACCTTC
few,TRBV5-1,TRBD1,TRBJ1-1,CASRIGTVANTEAFF,TGCGCCAGCAGGATCGGGACAGTCGCGAACACTGAAGCTTTCTTT
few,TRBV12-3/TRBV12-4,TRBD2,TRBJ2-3,CASSFSLGGTDTQYF,TGTGCCAGCAGTTTTTCCCTGGGGGGGACAGATACGCAGTATTTT
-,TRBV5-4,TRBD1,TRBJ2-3,CASSLGQGLGDTQYF,TGTGCCAGCAGCTTGGGACAGGGGTTAGGGGATACGCAGTATTTT
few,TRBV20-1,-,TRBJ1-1,CSATRPEAFF,TGCAGTGCTACCCGGCCGGAAGCTTTCTTT
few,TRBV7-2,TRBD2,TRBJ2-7,CASSFQSGNEFEQYF,TGTGCCAGCAGCTTTCAAAGCGGGAACGAGTTCGAGCAGTACTTC
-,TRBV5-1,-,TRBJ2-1,CASSFGLGEQFF,TGCGCCAGCAGCTTTGGTCTGGGGGAGCAGTTCTTC
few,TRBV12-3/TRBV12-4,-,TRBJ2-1,CASSLGGAREQFF,TGTGCCAGCAGTTTAGGGGGGGCTAGAGAGCAGTTCTTC
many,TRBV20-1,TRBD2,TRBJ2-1,CSARWAGGVHNEQFF,TGCAGTGCACGGTGGGCGGGGGGGGTCCACAATGAGCAGTTCTTC
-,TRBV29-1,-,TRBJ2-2,CSGFLTVPGELFF,TGCAGCGGGTTTTTAACAGTCCCCGGGGAGCTGTTTTTT
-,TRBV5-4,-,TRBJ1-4,CASSLGVDEKLFF,TGTGCCAGCAGCCTGGGGGTTGATGAAAAACTGTTTTTT
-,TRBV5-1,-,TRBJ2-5,CASSPGGGAWETQYF,TGCGCCAGCAGCCCGGGCGGGGGCGCTTGGGAGACCCAGTACTTC
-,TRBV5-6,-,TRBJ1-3,CASSVFQQSNSGNTIYF,TGTGCCAGCAGCGTCTTCCAACAGTCGAACTCTGGAAACACCATATATTTT
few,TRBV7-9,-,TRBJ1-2,CASSLGLRPKYGYTF,TGTGCCAGCAGCCTTGGACTGCGTCCAAAATATGGCTACACCTTC